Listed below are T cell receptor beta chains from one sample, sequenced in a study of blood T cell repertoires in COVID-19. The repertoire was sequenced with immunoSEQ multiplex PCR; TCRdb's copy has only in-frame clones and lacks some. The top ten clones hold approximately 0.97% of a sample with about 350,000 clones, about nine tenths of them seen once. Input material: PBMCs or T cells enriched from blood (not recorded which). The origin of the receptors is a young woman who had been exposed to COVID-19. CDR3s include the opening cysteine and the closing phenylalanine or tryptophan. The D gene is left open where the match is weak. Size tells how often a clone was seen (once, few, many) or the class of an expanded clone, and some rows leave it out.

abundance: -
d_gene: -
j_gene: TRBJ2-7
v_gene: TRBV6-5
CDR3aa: CASRHGTRTYEQYF
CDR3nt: TGTGCCAGCAGACACGGGACTCGAACCTACGAGCAGTACTTC

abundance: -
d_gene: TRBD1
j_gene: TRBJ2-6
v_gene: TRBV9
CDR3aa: CASSVPRQGPSSSGANVLTF
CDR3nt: TGTGCCAGCAGCGTACCGAGACAGGGGCCCTCAAGCTCTGGGGCCAACGTCCTGACTTTC

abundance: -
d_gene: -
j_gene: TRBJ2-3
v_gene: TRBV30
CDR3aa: CAWSATQWGRPADTQYF
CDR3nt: TGTGCCTGGAGCGCAACCCAATGGGGGCGCCCCGCCGATACGCAGTATTTT

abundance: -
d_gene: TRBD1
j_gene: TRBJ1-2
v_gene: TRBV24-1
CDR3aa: CATSSGTGVYTF
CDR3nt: TGTGCCACCAGCTCCGGGACAGGGGTCTACACCTTC

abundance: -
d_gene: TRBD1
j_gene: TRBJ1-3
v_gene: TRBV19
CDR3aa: CASSTKTGGVGNTIYF
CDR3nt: TGTGCCAGTAGTACAAAGACAGGGGGCGTCGGAAACACCATATATTTT

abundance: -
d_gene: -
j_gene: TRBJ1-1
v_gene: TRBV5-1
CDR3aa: CASNPGLIPNTEAFF
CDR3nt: TGCGCCAGCAACCCAGGCCTTATCCCGAACACTGAAGCTTTCTTT

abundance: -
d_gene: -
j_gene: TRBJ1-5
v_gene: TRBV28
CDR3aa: CASSDWGVDSNQPQHF
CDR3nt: TGTGCCAGCAGTGACTGGGGGGTTGATAGCAATCAGCCCCAGCATTTT

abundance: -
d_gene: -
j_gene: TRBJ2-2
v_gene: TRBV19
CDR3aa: CATATLANTGELFF
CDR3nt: TGTGCCACCGCGACTCTTGCGAACACCGGGGAGCTGTTTTTT

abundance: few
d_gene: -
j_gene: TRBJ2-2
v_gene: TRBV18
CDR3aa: CASSPSSVTGELFF
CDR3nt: TGTGCCAGCTCACCGTCTTCGGTCACCGGGGAGCTGTTTTTT

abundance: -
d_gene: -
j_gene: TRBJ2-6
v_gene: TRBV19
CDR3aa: CASSIPTGLAGANVLTF
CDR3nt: TGTGCCAGTAGTATTCCGACAGGCCTGGCGGGGGCCAACGTCCTGACTTTC

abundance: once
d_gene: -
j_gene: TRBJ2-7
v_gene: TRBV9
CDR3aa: CASSVGWEGAYEQYF
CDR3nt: TGTGCCAGCAGCGTAGGGTGGGAGGGGGCCTACGAGCAGTACTTC

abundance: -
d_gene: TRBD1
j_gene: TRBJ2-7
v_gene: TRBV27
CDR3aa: CASSTGTGAGEQYF
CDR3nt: TGTGCCAGCAGCACCGGGACAGGGGCGGGCGAGCAGTACTTC

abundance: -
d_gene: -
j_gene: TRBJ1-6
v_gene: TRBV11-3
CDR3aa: CASSDTGNNSPLHF
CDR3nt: TGTGCCAGCAGCGACACAGGTAATAATTCACCCCTCCACTTT

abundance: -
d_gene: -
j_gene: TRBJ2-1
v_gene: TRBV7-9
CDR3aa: CASSRTDNEQFF
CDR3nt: TGTGCCAGCAGCCGGACAGACAATGAGCAGTTCTTC

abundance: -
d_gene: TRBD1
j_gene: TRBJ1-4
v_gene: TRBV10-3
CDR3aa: CAISEAGQGNEKLFF
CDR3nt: TGTGCCATCAGTGAGGCGGGACAGGGTAATGAAAAACTGTTTTTT